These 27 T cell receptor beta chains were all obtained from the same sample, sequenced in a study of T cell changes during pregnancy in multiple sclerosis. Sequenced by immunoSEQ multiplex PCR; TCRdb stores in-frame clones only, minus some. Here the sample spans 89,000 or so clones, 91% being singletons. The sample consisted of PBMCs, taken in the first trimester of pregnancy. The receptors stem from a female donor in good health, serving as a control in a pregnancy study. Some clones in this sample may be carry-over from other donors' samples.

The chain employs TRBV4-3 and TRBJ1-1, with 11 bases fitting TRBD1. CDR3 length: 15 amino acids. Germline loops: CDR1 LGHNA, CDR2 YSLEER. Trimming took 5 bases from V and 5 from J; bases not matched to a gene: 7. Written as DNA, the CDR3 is TGCGCCAGCAGCAAGATGGGACAGGGGGAGACTGAAGCTTTCTTT. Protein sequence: CASSKMGQGETEAFF.

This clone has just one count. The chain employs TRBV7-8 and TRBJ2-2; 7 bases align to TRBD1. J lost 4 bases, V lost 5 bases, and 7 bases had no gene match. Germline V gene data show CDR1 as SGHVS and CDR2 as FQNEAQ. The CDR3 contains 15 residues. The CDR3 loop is CASSDPGQSTGELFF. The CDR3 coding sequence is TGTGCCAGCAGCGACCCGGGACAGTCCACCGGGGAGCTGTTTTTT.

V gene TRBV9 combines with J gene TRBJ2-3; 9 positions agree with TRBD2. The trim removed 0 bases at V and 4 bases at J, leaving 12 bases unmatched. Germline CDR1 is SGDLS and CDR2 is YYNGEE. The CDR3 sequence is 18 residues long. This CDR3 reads CASSVDFGGTSPADTQYF. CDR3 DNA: TGTGCCAGCAGCGTAGATTTCGGGGGGACTAGCCCCGCAGATACGCAGTATTTT.

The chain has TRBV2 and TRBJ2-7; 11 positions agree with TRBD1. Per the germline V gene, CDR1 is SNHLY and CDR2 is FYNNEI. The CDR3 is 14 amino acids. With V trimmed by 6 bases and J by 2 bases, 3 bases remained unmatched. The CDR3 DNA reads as TGTGCCAGCAGAGGGACAGGGGGTGCCTACGAGCAGTACTTC. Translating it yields CASRGTGGAYEQYF.

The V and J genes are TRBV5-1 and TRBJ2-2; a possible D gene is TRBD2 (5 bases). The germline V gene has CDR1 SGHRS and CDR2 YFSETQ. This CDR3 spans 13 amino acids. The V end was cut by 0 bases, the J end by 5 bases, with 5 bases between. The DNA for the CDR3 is TGCGCCAGCAGCTTGGCGGGAACCGGGGAGCTGTTTTTT. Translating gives CASSLAGTGELFF.

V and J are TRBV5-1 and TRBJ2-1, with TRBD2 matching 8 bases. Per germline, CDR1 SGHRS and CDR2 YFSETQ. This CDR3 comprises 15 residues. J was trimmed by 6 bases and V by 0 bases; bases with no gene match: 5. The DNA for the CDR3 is TGCGCCAGCAGCTTGGCGGGGGGGCACTTCAATGAGCAGTTCTTC. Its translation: CASSLAGGHFNEQFF.

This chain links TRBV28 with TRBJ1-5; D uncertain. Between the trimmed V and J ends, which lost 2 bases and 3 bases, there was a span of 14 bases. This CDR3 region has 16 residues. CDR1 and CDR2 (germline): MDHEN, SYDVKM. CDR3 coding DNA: TGTGCCAGCAGTTTACTTCGACGGGGATTCAATCAGCCCCAGCATTTT. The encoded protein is CASSLLRRGFNQPQHF.

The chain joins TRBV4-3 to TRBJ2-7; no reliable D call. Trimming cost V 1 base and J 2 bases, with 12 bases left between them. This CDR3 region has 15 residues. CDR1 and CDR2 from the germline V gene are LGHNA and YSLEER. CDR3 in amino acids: CASSQGLLAPYEQYF. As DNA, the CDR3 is TGCGCCAGCAGCCAAGGATTATTAGCACCCTACGAGCAGTACTTC.

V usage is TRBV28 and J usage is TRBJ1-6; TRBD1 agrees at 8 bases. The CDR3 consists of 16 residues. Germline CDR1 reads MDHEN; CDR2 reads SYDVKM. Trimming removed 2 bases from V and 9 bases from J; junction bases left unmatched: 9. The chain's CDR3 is CASSLMPDRGGSPLHF. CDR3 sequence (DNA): TGTGCCAGCAGTTTAATGCCCGACAGGGGTGGTTCACCCCTCCACTTT.

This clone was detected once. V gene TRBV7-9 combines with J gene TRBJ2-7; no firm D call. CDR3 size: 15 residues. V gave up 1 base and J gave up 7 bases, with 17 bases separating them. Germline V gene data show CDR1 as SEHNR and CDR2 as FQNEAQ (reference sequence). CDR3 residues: CASSLGAVLSPEQYF. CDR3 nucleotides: TGTGCCAGCAGCTTAGGGGCAGTTCTCAGCCCTGAGCAGTACTTC.

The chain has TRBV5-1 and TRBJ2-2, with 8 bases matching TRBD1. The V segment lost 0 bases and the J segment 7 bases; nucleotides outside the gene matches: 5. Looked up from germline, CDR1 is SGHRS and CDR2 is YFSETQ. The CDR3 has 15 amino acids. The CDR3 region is CASSLDGQGGGELFF. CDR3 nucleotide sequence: TGCGCCAGCAGCTTGGATGGACAGGGAGGCGGGGAGCTGTTTTTT. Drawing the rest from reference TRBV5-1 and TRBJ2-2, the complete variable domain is KAGVTQTPRYLIKTRGQQVTLSCSPISGHRSVSWYQQTPGQGLQFLFEYFSETQRNKGNFPGRFSGRQFSNSRSEMNVSTLELGDSALYLCASSLDGQGGGELFFGEGSRLTVL.

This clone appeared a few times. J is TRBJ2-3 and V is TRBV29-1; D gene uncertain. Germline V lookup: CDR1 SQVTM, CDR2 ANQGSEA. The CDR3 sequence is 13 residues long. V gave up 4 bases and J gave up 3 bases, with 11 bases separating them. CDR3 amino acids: CSVAPQETDTQYF. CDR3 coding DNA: TGCAGCGTTGCCCCGCAGGAAACAGATACGCAGTATTTT.

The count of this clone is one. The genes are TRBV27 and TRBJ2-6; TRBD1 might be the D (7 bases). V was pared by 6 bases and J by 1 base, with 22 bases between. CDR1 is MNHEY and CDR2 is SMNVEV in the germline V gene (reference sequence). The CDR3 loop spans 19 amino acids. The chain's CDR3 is CASRLVNVRGESGANVLTF. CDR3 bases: TGTGCCAGCAGGTTAGTTAATGTCAGGGGGGAGTCTGGGGCCAACGTCCTGACTTTC.

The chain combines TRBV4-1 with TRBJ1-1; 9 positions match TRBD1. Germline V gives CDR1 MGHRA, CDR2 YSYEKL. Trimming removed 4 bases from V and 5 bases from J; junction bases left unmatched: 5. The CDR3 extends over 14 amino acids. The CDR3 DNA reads TGCGCCAGCAGCCCGGACAGGGGTAATACTGAAGCTTTCTTT. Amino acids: CASSPDRGNTEAFF.

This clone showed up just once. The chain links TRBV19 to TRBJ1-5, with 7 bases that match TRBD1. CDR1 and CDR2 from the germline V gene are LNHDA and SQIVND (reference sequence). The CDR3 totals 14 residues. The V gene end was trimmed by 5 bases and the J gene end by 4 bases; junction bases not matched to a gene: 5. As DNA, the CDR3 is TGTGCCAGTAGTGCACAGGGGCAGAATCAGCCCCAGCATTTT. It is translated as CASSAQGQNQPQHF.

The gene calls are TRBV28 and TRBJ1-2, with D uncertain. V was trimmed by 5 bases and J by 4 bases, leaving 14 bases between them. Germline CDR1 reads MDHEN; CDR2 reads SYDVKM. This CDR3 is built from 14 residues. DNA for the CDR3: TGTGCCAGCAGTCCCCGACAAAACTTCTATGGCTACACCTTC. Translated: CASSPRQNFYGYTF.

In DNA, the CDR3 is TGTGCCAGCAGGGCATCGATCTCCTACGAGCAGTACTTC. Protein sequence: CASRASISYEQYF. This chain joins TRBV28 and TRBJ2-7; D gene unclear. V lost 6 bases to trimming and J lost 0 bases, with 9 bases between them. The germline V gene encodes CDR1 MDHEN and CDR2 SYDVKM. The CDR3 has 13 amino acids.

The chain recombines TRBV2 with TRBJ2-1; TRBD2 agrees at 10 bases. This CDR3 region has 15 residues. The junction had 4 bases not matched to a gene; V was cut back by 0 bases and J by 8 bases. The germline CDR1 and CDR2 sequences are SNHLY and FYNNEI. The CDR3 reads CASSEASGGVYEQFF. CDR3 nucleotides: TGTGCCAGCAGTGAAGCGAGCGGGGGGGTTTATGAGCAGTTCTTC. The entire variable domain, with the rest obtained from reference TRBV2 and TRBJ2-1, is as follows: EPEVTQTPSHQVTQMGQEVILRCVPISNHLYFYWYRQILGQKVEFLVSFYNNEISEKSEIFDDQFSVERPDGSNFTLKIRSTKLEDSAMYFCASSEASGGVYEQFFGPGTRLTVL.

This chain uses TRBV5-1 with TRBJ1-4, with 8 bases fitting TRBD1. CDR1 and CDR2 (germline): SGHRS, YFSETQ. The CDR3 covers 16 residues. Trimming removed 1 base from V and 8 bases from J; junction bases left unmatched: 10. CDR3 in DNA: TGCGCCAGCAGCTTGCGCTATAGTCAGGGGGCGGAAAAACTGTTTTTT. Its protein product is CASSLRYSQGAEKLFF.

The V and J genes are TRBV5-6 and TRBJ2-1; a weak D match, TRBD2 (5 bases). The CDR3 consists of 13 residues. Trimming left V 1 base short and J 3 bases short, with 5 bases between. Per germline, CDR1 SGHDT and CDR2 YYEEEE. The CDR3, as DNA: TGTGCCAGCAGCTTGAGCGGCTACAATGAGCAGTTCTTC. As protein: CASSLSGYNEQFF.

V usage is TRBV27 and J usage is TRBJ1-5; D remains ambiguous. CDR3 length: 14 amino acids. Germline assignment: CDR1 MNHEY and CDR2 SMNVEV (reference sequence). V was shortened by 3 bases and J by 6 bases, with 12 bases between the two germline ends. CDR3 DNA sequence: TGTGCCAGCAGTTTTGGAACAGAGGGTCAGCCCCAGCATTTT. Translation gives CASSFGTEGQPQHF.

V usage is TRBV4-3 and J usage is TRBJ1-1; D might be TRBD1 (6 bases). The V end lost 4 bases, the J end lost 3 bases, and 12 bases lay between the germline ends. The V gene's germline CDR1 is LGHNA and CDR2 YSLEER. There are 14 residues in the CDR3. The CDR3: CASSPGGYYTEAFF. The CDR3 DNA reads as TGCGCCAGCAGCCCTGGGGGCTACTACACTGAAGCTTTCTTT.

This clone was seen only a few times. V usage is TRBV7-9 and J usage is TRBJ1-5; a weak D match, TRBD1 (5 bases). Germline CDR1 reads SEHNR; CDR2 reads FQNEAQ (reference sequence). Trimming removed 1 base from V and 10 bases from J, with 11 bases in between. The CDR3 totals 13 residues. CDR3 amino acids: CASSLVTGGPQHF. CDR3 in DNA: TGTGCCAGCAGCTTAGTTACGGGGGGTCCCCAGCATTTT. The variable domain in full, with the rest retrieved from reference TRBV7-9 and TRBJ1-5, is DTGVSQNPRHKITKRGQNVTFRCDPISEHNRLYWYRQTLGQGPEFLTYFQNEAQLEKSRLLSDRFSAERPKGSFSTLEIQRTEQGDSAMYLCASSLVTGGPQHFGDGTRLSIL.

CDR3 amino acids: CASSLRTGTVLNTEAFF. The CDR3 nucleotides are TGTGCCAGCAGTTTACGTACCGGGACAGTATTGAACACTGAAGCTTTCTTT. The chain is built from TRBV28 and TRBJ1-1; 7 bases align to TRBD1. The J segment lost 0 bases and the V segment lost 2 bases, leaving 9 bases of the junction unmatched. The CDR3 totals 17 residues. Germline V gives CDR1 MDHEN, CDR2 SYDVKM.

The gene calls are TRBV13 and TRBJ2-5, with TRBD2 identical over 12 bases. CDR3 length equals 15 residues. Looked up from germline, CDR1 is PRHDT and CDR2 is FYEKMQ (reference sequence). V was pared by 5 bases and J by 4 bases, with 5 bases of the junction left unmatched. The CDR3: CASSRTSGRRETQYF. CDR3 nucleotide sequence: TGTGCCAGCAGCAGAACTAGCGGGAGGAGAGAGACCCAGTACTTC.

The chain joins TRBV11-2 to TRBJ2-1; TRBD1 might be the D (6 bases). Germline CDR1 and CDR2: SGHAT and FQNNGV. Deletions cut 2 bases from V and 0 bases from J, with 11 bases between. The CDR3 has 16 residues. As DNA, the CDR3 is TGTGCCAGCAGCTTACGTGCGGACAGCTCCTACAATGAGCAGTTCTTC. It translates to CASSLRADSSYNEQFF.

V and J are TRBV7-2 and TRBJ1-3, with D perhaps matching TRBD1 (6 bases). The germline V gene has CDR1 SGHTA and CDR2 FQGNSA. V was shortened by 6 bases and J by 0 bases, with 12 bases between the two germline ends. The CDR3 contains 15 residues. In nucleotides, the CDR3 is TGTGCCAGCAGAACCGGGACAACCTCTGGAAACACCATATATTTT. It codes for CASRTGTTSGNTIYF.